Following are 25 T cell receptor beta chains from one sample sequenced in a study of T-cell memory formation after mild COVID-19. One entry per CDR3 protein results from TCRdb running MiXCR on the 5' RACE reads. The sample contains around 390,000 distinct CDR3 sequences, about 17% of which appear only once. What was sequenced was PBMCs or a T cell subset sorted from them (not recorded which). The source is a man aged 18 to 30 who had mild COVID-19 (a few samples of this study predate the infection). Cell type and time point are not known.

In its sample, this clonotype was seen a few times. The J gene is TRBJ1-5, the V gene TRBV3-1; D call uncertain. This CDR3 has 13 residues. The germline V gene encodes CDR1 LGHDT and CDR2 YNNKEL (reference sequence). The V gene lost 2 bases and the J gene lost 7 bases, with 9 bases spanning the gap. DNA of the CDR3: TGTGCCAGCAGCCAATCCCTCCGACAGCCCCAGCATTTT. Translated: CASSQSLRQPQHF.

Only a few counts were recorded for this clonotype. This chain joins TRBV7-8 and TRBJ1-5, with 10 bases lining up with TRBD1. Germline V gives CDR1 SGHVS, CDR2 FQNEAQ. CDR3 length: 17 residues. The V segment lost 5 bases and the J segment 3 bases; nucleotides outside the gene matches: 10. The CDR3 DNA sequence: TGTGCCAGCAGCCCGACAGGGGGCCGAGGGGACAATCAGCCCCAGCATTTT. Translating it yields CASSPTGGRGDNQPQHF.

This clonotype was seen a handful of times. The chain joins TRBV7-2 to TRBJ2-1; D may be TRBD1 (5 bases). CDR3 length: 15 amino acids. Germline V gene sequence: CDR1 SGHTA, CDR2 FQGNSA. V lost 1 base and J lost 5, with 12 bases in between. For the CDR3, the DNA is TGTGCCAGCAGCTTAGATCCAGGGATCCACAATGAGCAGTTCTTC. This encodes CASSLDPGIHNEQFF.

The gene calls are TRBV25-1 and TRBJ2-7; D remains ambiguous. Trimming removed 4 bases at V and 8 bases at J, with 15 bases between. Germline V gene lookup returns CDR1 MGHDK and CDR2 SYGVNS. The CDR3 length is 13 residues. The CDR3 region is CASSADQVRKQYF. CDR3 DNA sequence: TGTGCCAGCAGTGCGGACCAAGTTCGTAAGCAGTACTTC.

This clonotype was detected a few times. The CDR3 is CASSENYGYTF. The CDR3 coding sequence is TGTGCCAGCAGCGAAAACTATGGCTACACCTTC. The chain combines TRBV28 with TRBJ1-2; D gene ambiguous. The ends were cut back, 6 bases at V and 2 bases at J, with 4 bases in the middle. CDR1 MDHEN and CDR2 SYDVKM come from the germline V gene. This CDR3 has 11 amino acids.

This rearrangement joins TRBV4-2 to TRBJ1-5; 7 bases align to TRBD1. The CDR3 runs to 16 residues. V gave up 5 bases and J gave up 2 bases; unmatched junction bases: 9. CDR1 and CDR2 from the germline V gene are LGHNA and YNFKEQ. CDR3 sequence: CASSSRDRDGNQPQHF. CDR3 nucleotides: TGTGCCAGCAGCTCCAGGGACAGAGATGGCAATCAGCCCCAGCATTTT.

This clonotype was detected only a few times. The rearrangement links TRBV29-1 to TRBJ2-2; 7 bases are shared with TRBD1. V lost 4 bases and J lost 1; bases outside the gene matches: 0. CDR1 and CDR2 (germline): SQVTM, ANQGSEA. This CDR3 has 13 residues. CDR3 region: CSVGTGNTGELFF. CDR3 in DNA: TGCAGCGTTGGGACAGGGAACACCGGGGAGCTGTTTTTT.

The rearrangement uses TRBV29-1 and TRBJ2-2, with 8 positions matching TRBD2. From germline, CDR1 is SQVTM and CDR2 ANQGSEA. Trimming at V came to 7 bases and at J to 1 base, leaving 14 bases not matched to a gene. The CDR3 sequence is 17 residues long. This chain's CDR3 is CSALRSAGGLNTGELFF. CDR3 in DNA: TGCAGCGCCCTCCGGAGCGCGGGGGGCTTGAACACCGGGGAGCTGTTTTTT.

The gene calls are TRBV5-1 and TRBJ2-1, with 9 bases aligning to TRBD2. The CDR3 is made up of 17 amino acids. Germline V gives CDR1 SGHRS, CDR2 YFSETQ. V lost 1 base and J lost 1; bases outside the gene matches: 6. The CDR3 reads CASSLFLAGSSYNEQFF. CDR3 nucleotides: TGCGCCAGCAGCTTGTTCCTAGCGGGGAGTTCCTACAATGAGCAGTTCTTC. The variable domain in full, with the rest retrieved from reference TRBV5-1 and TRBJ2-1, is KAGVTQTPRYLIKTRGQQVTLSCSPISGHRSVSWYQQTPGQGLQFLFEYFSETQRNKGNFPGRFSGRQFSNSRSEMNVSTLELGDSALYLCASSLFLAGSSYNEQFFGPGTRLTVL.

The CDR3 sequence is CASSQDTQVVYNEQFF. The CDR3 nucleotides read TGTGCCAGCAGCCAAGATACCCAGGTGGTCTACAATGAGCAGTTCTTC. This chain links TRBV4-2 with TRBJ2-1; D unclear. The CDR3 spans 16 residues. V dropped 0 bases and J dropped 3 bases, with 12 bases sitting between them. CDR1 and CDR2 from the germline V gene are LGHNA and YNFKEQ.

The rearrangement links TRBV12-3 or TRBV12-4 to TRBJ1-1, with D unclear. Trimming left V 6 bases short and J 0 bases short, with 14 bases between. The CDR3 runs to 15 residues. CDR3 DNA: TGTGCCAGCAGCACCTGGACGGATCTGAACACTGAAGCTTTCTTT. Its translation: CASSTWTDLNTEAFF.

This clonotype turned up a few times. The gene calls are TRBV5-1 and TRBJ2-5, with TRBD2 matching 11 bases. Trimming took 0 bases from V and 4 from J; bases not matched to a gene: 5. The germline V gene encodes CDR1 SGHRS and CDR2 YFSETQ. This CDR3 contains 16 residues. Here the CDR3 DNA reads TGCGCCAGCAGCTTGGCCCGTCTAGCGGGGGGAGAGACCCAGTACTTC. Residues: CASSLARLAGGETQYF.

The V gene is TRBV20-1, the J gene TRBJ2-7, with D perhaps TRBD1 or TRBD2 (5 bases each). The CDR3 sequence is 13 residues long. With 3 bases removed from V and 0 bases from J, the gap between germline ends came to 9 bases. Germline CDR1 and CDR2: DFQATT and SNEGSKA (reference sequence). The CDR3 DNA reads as TGCAGTGCTAGGGCAGGGAGCTCCTACGAGCAGTACGTC. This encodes CSARAGSSYEQYV.

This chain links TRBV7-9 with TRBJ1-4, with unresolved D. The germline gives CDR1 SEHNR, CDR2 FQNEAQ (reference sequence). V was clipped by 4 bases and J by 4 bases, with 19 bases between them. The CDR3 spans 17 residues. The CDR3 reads CASSSPQKDPSNEKLFF. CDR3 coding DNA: TGTGCCAGCAGCTCACCGCAGAAAGATCCCAGTAATGAAAAACTGTTTTTT.

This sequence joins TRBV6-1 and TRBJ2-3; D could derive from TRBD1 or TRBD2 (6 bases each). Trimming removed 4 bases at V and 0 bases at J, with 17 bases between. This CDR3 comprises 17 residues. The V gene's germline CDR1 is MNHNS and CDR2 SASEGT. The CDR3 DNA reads TGTGCCAGCAGTGGGCGGGACACACTCACTAGCACAGATACGCAGTATTTT. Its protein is CASSGRDTLTSTDTQYF.

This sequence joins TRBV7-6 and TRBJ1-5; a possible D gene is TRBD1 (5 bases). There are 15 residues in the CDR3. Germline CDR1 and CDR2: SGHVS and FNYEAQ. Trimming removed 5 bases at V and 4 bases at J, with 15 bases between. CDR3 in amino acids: CASSPSAGTNQPQHF. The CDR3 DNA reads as TGTGCCAGCAGCCCTTCGGCAGGGACTAATCAGCCCCAGCATTTT.

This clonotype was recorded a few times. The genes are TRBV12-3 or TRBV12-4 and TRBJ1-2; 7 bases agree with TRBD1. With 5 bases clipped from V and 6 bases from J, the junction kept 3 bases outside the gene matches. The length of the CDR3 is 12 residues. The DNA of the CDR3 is TGTGCCAGCAGTGACAGGGCTAATGGCTACACCTTC. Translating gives CASSDRANGYTF.

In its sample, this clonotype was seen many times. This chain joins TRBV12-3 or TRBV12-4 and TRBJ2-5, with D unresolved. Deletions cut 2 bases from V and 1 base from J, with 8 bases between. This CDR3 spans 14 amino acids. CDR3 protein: CASSLNAAQETQYF. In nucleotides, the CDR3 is TGTGCCAGCAGTTTAAATGCAGCCCAAGAGACCCAGTACTTC.

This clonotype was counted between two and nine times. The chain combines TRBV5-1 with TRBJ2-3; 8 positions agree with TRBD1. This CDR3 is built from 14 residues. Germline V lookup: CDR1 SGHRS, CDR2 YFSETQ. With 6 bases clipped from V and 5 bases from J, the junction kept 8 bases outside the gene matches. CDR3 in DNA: TGCGCCAGCACCCCGGGACAGGAGGGAGATACGCAGTATTTT. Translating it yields CASTPGQEGDTQYF.

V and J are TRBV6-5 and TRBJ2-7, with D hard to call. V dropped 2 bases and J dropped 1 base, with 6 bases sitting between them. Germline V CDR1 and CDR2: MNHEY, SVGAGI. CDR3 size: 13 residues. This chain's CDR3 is CASSYAPSYEQYF. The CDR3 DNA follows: TGTGCCAGCAGTTACGCCCCTTCCTACGAGCAGTACTTC.

In DNA form, the CDR3 reads TGTGCCAGCTCCCCTCCCCCCTCGACAGGGAAGGATACGCAGTATTTT. It codes for CASSPPPSTGKDTQYF. The genes are TRBV25-1 and TRBJ2-3; 7 bases line up with TRBD1. The CDR3 runs 16 residues. Germline V gives CDR1 MGHDK, CDR2 SYGVNS. V lost 8 bases, J lost 6 bases, and 17 bases stayed unmatched. Drawing the rest from reference TRBV25-1 and TRBJ2-3, the complete variable domain is EADIYQTPRYLVIGTGKKITLECSQTMGHDKMYWYQQDPGMELHLIHYSYGVNSTEKGDLSSESTVSRIRTEHFPLTLESARPSHTSQYLCASSPPPSTGKDTQYFGPGTRLTVL.

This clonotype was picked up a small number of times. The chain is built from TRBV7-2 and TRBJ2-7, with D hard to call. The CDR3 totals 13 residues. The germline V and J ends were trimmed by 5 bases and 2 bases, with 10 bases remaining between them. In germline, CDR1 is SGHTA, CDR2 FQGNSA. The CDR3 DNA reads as TGTGCCAGCAGCCCGTACTTGACCTACGAGCAGTACGTC. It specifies CASSPYLTYEQYV.

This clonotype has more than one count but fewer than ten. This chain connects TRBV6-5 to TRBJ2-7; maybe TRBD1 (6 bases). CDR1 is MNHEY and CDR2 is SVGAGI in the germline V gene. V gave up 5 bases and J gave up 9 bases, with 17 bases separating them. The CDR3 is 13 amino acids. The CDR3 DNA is TGTGCCAGCAGTGCGGCACAGGGTTCGAGGCAGTACGTC. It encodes CASSAAQGSRQYV.

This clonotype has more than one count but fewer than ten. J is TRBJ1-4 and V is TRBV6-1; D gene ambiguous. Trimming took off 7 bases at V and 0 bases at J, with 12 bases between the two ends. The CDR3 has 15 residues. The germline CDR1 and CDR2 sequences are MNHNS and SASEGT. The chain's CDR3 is CASTYRETTNEKLFF. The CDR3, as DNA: TGTGCCAGCACGTACAGAGAGACAACTAATGAAAAACTGTTTTTT.

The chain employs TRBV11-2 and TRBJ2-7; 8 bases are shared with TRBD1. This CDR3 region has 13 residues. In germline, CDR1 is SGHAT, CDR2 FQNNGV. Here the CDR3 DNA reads TGTGCTATAAGACAGGGGAGCTCCTACGAGCAGTACTTC. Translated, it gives CAIRQGSSYEQYF.